The 25 T cell receptor beta chains presented below share a single source sample, sequenced in a study of blood T cells in healthy people across ages. The authors ran a second PCR of about 6 to 12 cycles using a sample-barcoded 5' primer and a J-beta primer mix. In TCRdb, the 5' RACE reads were re-called with MiXCR into one record per CDR3 protein. In the table there are fewer than 1 million distinct CDR3 sequences, 40% to 50% of which are singletons. The specimen was blood. The origin of the receptors is a man aged 55 to 70 in good health.

This chain joins TRBV12-3 or TRBV12-4 and TRBJ2-7; TRBD2 matches 11 bases. This CDR3 is 16 amino acids long. The V gene end was trimmed by 3 bases and the J gene end by 5 bases; junction bases not matched to a gene: 9. CDR3 nucleotide sequence: TGTGCCAGCAGTTTCGTAGCGGGGGGGTGGTCGGACGAGCAGTACTTC. Its translation is CASSFVAGGWSDEQYF.

The chain employs TRBV20-1 and TRBJ2-1; 8 bases are a match to TRBD2. CDR1 is DFQATT, CDR2 SNEGSKA, per germline (reference sequence). With V trimmed by 1 base and J by 5 bases, 1 base remained unmatched. The length of the CDR3 is 13 residues. The chain's CDR3 is CSARGTSHNEQFF. In DNA form, the CDR3 reads TGCAGTGCTAGAGGGACTAGCCACAATGAGCAGTTCTTC.

This chain joins TRBV6-1 and TRBJ2-2, with D maybe TRBD2 (6 bases). Germline V gene sequence: CDR1 MNHNS, CDR2 SASEGT. The CDR3 is made up of 12 amino acids. The germline V and J ends were trimmed by 6 bases and 6 bases, with 8 bases remaining between them. CDR3 sequence reads: CASRDYPGELFF. CDR3 bases: TGTGCCAGCAGGGACTACCCCGGGGAGCTGTTTTTT.

This clonotype occurred a few times. CDR3 amino acids: CASSFFLRGTGDLFRETQYF. Here the CDR3 DNA reads TGTGCCAGCAGCTTCTTTCTTCGCGGGACAGGGGATCTATTTAGGGAGACCCAGTACTTC. This rearrangement joins TRBV7-8 to TRBJ2-5, with 10 positions matching TRBD1. The CDR3 is made up of 20 amino acids. Trimming at V came to 3 bases and at J to 5 bases, leaving 21 bases not matched to a gene. Germline V gene data show CDR1 as SGHVS and CDR2 as FQNEAQ.

This clonotype was picked up a small number of times. This chain uses TRBV9 with TRBJ2-7; D is perhaps TRBD1 or TRBD2 (5 bases each). V lost 3 bases, J lost 1 base, and 14 bases lay in between. The CDR3 contains 15 residues. The germline CDR1 and CDR2 sequences are SGDLS and YYNGEE. DNA of the CDR3: TGTGCCAGCAGCGCATTAGGGGACCCATCCTACGAGCAGTACTTC. Protein: CASSALGDPSYEQYF.

The chain couples TRBV12-3 or TRBV12-4 to TRBJ2-1; D tentatively reads TRBD1 or TRBD2 (5 bases each). V lost 1 base and J 15 bases, leaving 10 bases between the germline ends. CDR3 length equals 11 residues. CDR3 loop: CASSLEGSWFF. The CDR3, as DNA: TGTGCCAGCAGTTTAGAGGGGAGTTGGTTCTTC.

In this sample, this clonotype turned up a few times. V is TRBV4-3 and J is TRBJ2-1; a possible D gene is TRBD2 (5 bases). Trimming removed 3 bases from V and 5 bases from J, with 14 bases in between. This CDR3 is built from 15 residues. CDR1 and CDR2 (germline): LGHNA, YSLEER. CDR3 residues: CASSHPSRINNEQFF. The CDR3 nucleotides read TGCGCCAGCAGCCATCCTAGCAGAATAAACAATGAGCAGTTCTTC.

This clonotype was picked up a small number of times. This chain joins TRBV27 and TRBJ1-4; 7 bases agree with TRBD1. The CDR3 loop spans 14 amino acids. Germline CDR1 and CDR2: MNHEY and SMNVEV (reference sequence). V shed 3 bases, J shed 10 bases, and the junction held 8 bases outside the gene matches. The CDR3 region is CASSLEGQYGKLFF. The CDR3 bases are TGTGCCAGCAGTTTGGAGGGACAGTATGGAAAACTGTTTTTT. Based on the CDR3 plus reference TRBV27 and TRBJ1-4, the full variable domain is EAQVTQNPRYLITVTGKKLTVTCSQNMNHEYMSWYRQDPGLGLRQIYYSMNVEVTDKGDVPEGYKVSRKEKRNFPLILESPSPNQTSLYFCASSLEGQYGKLFFGSGTQLSVL.

The V gene is TRBV25-1, the J gene TRBJ2-5; no clear D. Germline assignment: CDR1 MGHDK and CDR2 SYGVNS. The CDR3 spans 14 residues. V lost 3 bases and J lost 5, with 13 bases in between. CDR3 amino acids: CASSDPTRSETQYF. CDR3 sequence (DNA): TGTGCCAGCAGTGACCCAACCCGGTCGGAGACCCAGTACTTC.

The V and J genes are TRBV5-1 and TRBJ2-7; 10 bases are a match to TRBD1. V dropped 6 bases and J dropped 2; count of bases not matched to a gene: 5. Germline CDR1 reads SGHRS; CDR2 reads YFSETQ. The CDR3 length is 14 residues. The DNA for the CDR3 is TGCGCCAGCACCTCCGGGACAGGGGCCTACGAGCAGTACTTC. Amino acid sequence: CASTSGTGAYEQYF.

The V and J genes are TRBV5-1 and TRBJ1-1, with D tentatively TRBD1 (5 bases). Germline V CDR1 and CDR2: SGHRS, YFSETQ. V shed 0 bases and J shed 1 base, with 10 bases lying between them. CDR3 length: 15 amino acids. The CDR3 loop is CASSLVTVQNTEAFF. CDR3 DNA: TGCGCCAGCAGCTTGGTGACAGTTCAGAACACTGAAGCTTTCTTT.

This chain connects TRBV7-8 to TRBJ2-7; 9 nucleotides match TRBD1. Germline loops: CDR1 SGHVS, CDR2 FQNEAQ. There are 16 residues in the CDR3. Unmatched junction bases numbered 7, after V lost 1 base and J lost 3 bases. CDR3 in amino acids: CASSLDRGPFSYEQYF. DNA of the CDR3: TGTGCCAGCAGCTTAGACAGGGGGCCTTTCAGCTACGAGCAGTACTTC.

The rearrangement joins TRBV5-1 to TRBJ2-7, with TRBD2 as a possible D gene (6 bases). V lost 3 bases to trimming and J lost 7 bases, with 20 bases between them. This CDR3 has 15 residues. Germline CDR1 is SGHRS and CDR2 is YFSETQ. The CDR3 DNA sequence: TGCGCCAGCAGCTCCGGACCGGAGTCGGGAGTTGAGCAGTACTTC. It encodes CASSSGPESGVEQYF.

This clonotype was seen many times. This sequence joins TRBV7-2 and TRBJ2-3; 7 nucleotides line up with TRBD1. Unmatched junction bases numbered 7, after V lost 2 bases and J lost 2 bases. CDR1 and CDR2 (germline): SGHTA, FQGNSA. This CDR3 comprises 16 residues. The CDR3 spells CASSLYLGTATDTQYF. The CDR3 region has the DNA TGTGCCAGCAGCTTATATTTAGGGACAGCCACAGATACGCAGTATTTT. Filled out from reference TRBV7-2 and TRBJ2-3, the complete variable domain reads GAGVSQSPSNKVTEKGKDVELRCDPISGHTALYWYRQSLGQGLEFLIYFQGNSAPDKSGLPSDRFSAERTGGSVSTLTIQRTQQEDSAVYLCASSLYLGTATDTQYFGPGTRLTVL.

The rearrangement uses TRBV15 and TRBJ1-2; 7 nucleotides match TRBD1. V lost 0 bases to trimming and J lost 5 bases; unmatched junction nucleotides: 12. In germline, CDR1 is LNHNV, CDR2 YYDKDF (reference sequence). This CDR3 is built from 17 residues. CDR3 bases: TGTGCCACCAGCAGAGACAGGGGGACGGGTCGGAATTATGGCTACACCTTC. The encoded protein is CATSRDRGTGRNYGYTF.

The sample holds a few counts of this clonotype. V is TRBV7-2 and J is TRBJ2-7, with no clear D. Germline V lookup: CDR1 SGHTA, CDR2 FQGNSA. The CDR3 length is 12 residues. V lost 5 bases and J 3 bases, leaving 8 bases between the germline ends. CDR3 residues: CASSTDHYEQYF. CDR3 in DNA: TGTGCCAGCAGCACGGACCACTACGAGCAGTACTTC.

This clonotype was counted once. The rearrangement links TRBV6-5 to TRBJ1-6; 7 bases map to TRBD1. The CDR3 sequence is 15 residues long. The germline CDR1 and CDR2 sequences are MNHEY and SVGAGI. V dropped 2 bases and J dropped 9; count of bases not matched to a gene: 7. The CDR3 region is CASSYRRDSGSPLHF. The CDR3 DNA is TGTGCCAGCAGTTACCGCAGGGACAGTGGTTCACCCCTCCACTTT.

V usage is TRBV20-1 and J usage is TRBJ1-2; a possible D gene is TRBD1 (5 bases). V was cut by 6 bases and J by 7 bases, with 24 bases left in between. CDR1 DFQATT and CDR2 SNEGSKA come from the germline V gene (reference sequence). The length of the CDR3 is 15 residues. CDR3 coding DNA: TGCAGTGCCAGTAAAATTTCGATAGGGGCTGCTGGCTACACCTTC. Protein sequence: CSASKISIGAAGYTF.

The gene calls are TRBV5-1 and TRBJ2-3; 9 bases align to TRBD1. Per germline, CDR1 SGHRS and CDR2 YFSETQ. The ends lost 3 bases at V and 0 bases at J; junction bases unmatched: 5. The CDR3 loop spans 16 amino acids. CDR3 coding DNA: TGCGCCAGCAGCTACCGACAGGGGGGTAGCACAGATACGCAGTATTTT. It is translated as CASSYRQGGSTDTQYF.

The rearrangement links TRBV7-3 to TRBJ2-1, with D perhaps TRBD1 or TRBD2 (5 bases each). The CDR3 totals 13 residues. V lost 3 bases and J lost 8, with 11 bases in between. Germline CDR1 reads SGHTA; CDR2 reads FQGTGA. CDR3 residues: CASSFMGVDEQFF. The CDR3 coding sequence is TGTGCCAGCAGCTTTATGGGGGTGGATGAGCAGTTCTTC.

J is TRBJ2-4 and V is TRBV7-2; D is possibly TRBD2 (5 bases). Per germline, CDR1 SGHTA and CDR2 FQGNSA. The CDR3 length is 16 residues. Trimming removed 1 base from V and 0 bases from J, with 10 bases in between. The CDR3 loop is CASSLGFGEAKNIQYF. The CDR3 DNA follows: TGTGCCAGCAGCTTAGGGTTCGGGGAAGCCAAAAACATTCAGTACTTC. Drawing the rest from reference TRBV7-2 and TRBJ2-4, the complete variable domain is GAGVSQSPSNKVTEKGKDVELRCDPISGHTALYWYRQSLGQGLEFLIYFQGNSAPDKSGLPSDRFSAERTGGSVSTLTIQRTQQEDSAVYLCASSLGFGEAKNIQYFGAGTRLSVL.

The chain carries TRBV6-1 and TRBJ2-2; D is uncertain. The ends were cut back, 3 bases at V and 0 bases at J, with 14 bases in the middle. Germline V gene lookup returns CDR1 MNHNS and CDR2 SASEGT. The CDR3 is 17 residues long. Here the CDR3 DNA reads TGTGCCAGCAGTGAGAACTGGGGAACCGCGAACACCGGGGAGCTGTTTTTT. Translated: CASSENWGTANTGELFF.

This CDR3 reads CASSSRQGREYTEAFF. CDR3 coding DNA: TGTGCCAGCAGCTCCAGACAGGGGAGGGAATACACTGAAGCTTTCTTT. This chain joins TRBV11-2 and TRBJ1-1; 8 bases match TRBD1. The CDR3 totals 16 residues. Germline CDR1 is SGHAT and CDR2 is FQNNGV. V gave up 4 bases and J gave up 3 bases; unmatched junction bases: 10.

This chain links TRBV20-1 with TRBJ2-3; tentatively, D is TRBD1 or TRBD2 (6 bases each). The CDR3 sequence is 12 residues long. V lost 1 base and J 10 bases, leaving 12 bases between the germline ends. Per germline, CDR1 DFQATT and CDR2 SNEGSKA (reference sequence). This CDR3 is CSARVTGAAQYF. CDR3 nucleotide sequence: TGCAGTGCTAGAGTGACGGGGGCTGCGCAGTATTTT.

The chain has TRBV20-1 and TRBJ2-6; unclear D gene. Trimming took 5 bases from V and 2 from J, leaving 10 bases between them. CDR3 size: 14 residues. Germline V lookup: CDR1 DFQATT, CDR2 SNEGSKA (reference sequence). The CDR3 loop reads CSACKGTGANVLTF. CDR3 bases: TGCAGTGCTTGCAAGGGTACTGGGGCCAACGTCCTGACTTTC.